This entry is about one T cell receptor (beta chain). Antigen unknown. These data belong to a study of vaccination and CD4 T cells after COVID-19. The CDR3 totals 15 residues. Germline V CDR1 and CDR2: LGHNA, YNFKEQ. V lost 1 base, J lost 1 base, and 10 bases lay in between. General study results and limits: Post-infection sampling omitted early timepoints and covered relatively few convalescent patients.

Cultured CD4+ T cell DNA was sequenced using the Oncomine TCR Beta short-read assay. TCRdb redid the calling of the PCR reads with MiXCR, one entry per CDR3 protein. The sample lists about 22,000 distinct CDR3 sequences; roughly 50% were seen once. Described time point: late sampling 161 to 241 days after vaccination in three convalescent patients. The treatment is: roughly 10-day PBMC culture with coronavirus spike peptide pools or control peptides (ViraFEST assay). The V call is TRBV4-2, the J call TRBJ1-1; D gene uncertain. The sample in question was CD4+ T cells from blood, cultured in vitro, obtained about 7 months after SARS-CoV-2 vaccination. The source of this sequence is a human donor who had recovered from COVID-19. The CDR3 protein is CASSQGLGWNTEAFF. In DNA form, the CDR3 reads TGTGCCAGCAGCCAAGGGTTAGGGTGGAACACTGAAGCTTTCTTT.